A single sample is the source of the 27 T cell receptor beta chains below, sequenced in a study of blood T cell repertoires in COVID-19. The method was immunoSEQ multiplex PCR; TCRdb's version includes in-frame clones alone and lacks a portion of them. The sample lists more than 200,000 clones, around 84% seen once, with about 1.5% in the top ten. Sequencing was done on a sample of PBMCs or T cells enriched from blood (not recorded which). The receptors shown here come from a woman aged 45-65 years who had recovered from COVID-19.

The rearrangement links TRBV5-5 to TRBJ2-3; 10 bases align to TRBD2. Germline CDR1 reads SGHKS; CDR2 reads YYEKEE (reference sequence). V lost 4 bases to trimming and J lost 6 bases; unmatched junction nucleotides: 8. The CDR3 extends over 15 amino acids. The CDR3 region has the DNA TGTGCCAGCAGCATGCTAGCGGGAGTAATTGATACGCAGTATTTT. Translated: CASSMLAGVIDTQYF.

The J gene is TRBJ1-5, the V gene TRBV18; 7 bases map to TRBD1. Trimming removed 3 bases from V and 1 base from J; junction bases left unmatched: 6. There are 16 residues in the CDR3. The V gene's germline CDR1 is KGHSH and CDR2 LQKENI. The CDR3 is CASSPGQAGSNQPQHF. DNA for the CDR3: TGTGCCAGCTCACCTGGACAGGCCGGGAGCAATCAGCCCCAGCATTTT.

The chain recombines TRBV2 with TRBJ1-1; D gene unclear. This CDR3 has 13 residues. The germline gives CDR1 SNHLY, CDR2 FYNNEI. The germline V and J ends were trimmed by 4 bases and 5 bases, with 11 bases remaining between them. The CDR3 is CASSVERDTEAFF. The CDR3 DNA reads as TGTGCCAGCAGTGTGGAGAGGGATACTGAAGCTTTCTTT. Full variable domain (outside the CDR3, taken from reference TRBV2 and TRBJ1-1): EPEVTQTPSHQVTQMGQEVILRCVPISNHLYFYWYRQILGQKVEFLVSFYNNEISEKSEIFDDQFSVERPDGSNFTLKIRSTKLEDSAMYFCASSVERDTEAFFGQGTRLTVV.

This clone was counted once. Germline is not matched at one junction end, which may reflect a read error. This sequence joins TRBV14 and TRBJ2-6; possible D gene TRBD2, 5 bases. This CDR3 is 20 amino acids long. Germline V CDR1 and CDR2: SGHDN, FVKESK. CDR3 sequence: CASSQAIRGRSGSGANVLTF. Here the CDR3 DNA reads TGTGCCAGCAGTCAAGCTATCCGAGGGAGATCCGGCTCTGGGGCCAACGTCCTGACTTTC. Combining the CDR3 with reference TRBV14 and TRBJ2-6 gives the whole variable domain EAGVTQFPSHSVIEKGQTVTLRCDPISGHDNLYWYRRVMGKEIKFLLHFVKESKQDESGMPNNRFLAERTGGTYSTLKVQPAELEDSGVYFCASSQAIRGRSGSGANVLTFGAGSRLTVL.

This clone was counted between two and nine times. The J gene is TRBJ1-4, the V gene TRBV5-8; 8 bases line up with TRBD1. V lost 4 bases to trimming and J lost 11 bases; unmatched junction nucleotides: 16. The CDR3 is 16 amino acids. Germline CDR1 is SGHTS and CDR2 is YDEGEE. The DNA of the CDR3 is TGTGCCAGCAGCGTTGGACAGGGCCAGACCTGGGGGAAACTGTTTTTT. Amino acid sequence: CASSVGQGQTWGKLFF.

J is TRBJ1-6 and V is TRBV27, with TRBD1 identical over 7 bases. Germline CDR1 is MNHEY and CDR2 is SMNVEV (reference sequence). The CDR3 is 16 residues long. Trimming removed 4 bases from V and 0 bases from J; junction bases left unmatched: 3. In DNA, the CDR3 is TGTGCCAGCAGTTCGACAGGGAGCTCCTATAATTCACCCCTCCACTTT. Encoded protein: CASSSTGSSYNSPLHF.

V usage is TRBV5-5 and J usage is TRBJ2-7; D call uncertain. Germline-derived CDR1 and CDR2 are SGHKS and YYEKEE (reference sequence). Trimming took 2 bases from V and 0 from J, leaving 6 bases between them. The CDR3 totals 13 residues. In DNA, the CDR3 is TGTGCCAGCAGCTTTAGCCTCTCCTACGAGCAGTACTTC. It encodes CASSFSLSYEQYF.

V is TRBV3-1 (or the pseudogene TRBV3-2) and J is TRBJ2-3; 9 positions agree with TRBD2. This CDR3 region has 17 residues. Trimming at V came to 0 bases and at J to 5 bases, leaving 9 bases not matched to a gene. CDR1 and CDR2 (germline): LGHDT, YNNKEL (reference sequence). The CDR3 DNA reads as TGTGCCAGCAGCCAAGATCACCCTAGCGGGATTGTAGATACGCAGTATTTT. It codes for CASSQDHPSGIVDTQYF.

The chain carries TRBV29-1 and TRBJ2-5; 12 bases map to TRBD2. V was pared by 8 bases and J by 5 bases, with 12 bases of the junction left unmatched. This CDR3 is 15 amino acids long. Germline V gene lookup returns CDR1 SQVTM and CDR2 ANQGSEA. The CDR3 loop reads CSFLASGREGETQYF. In nucleotides, the CDR3 is TGCAGCTTCCTGGCTAGCGGGAGGGAAGGTGAGACCCAGTACTTC.

The rearrangement uses TRBV30 and TRBJ2-3; D perhaps matches TRBD2 (7 bases). CDR3 length: 16 residues. Germline-derived CDR1 and CDR2 are GTSNPN and SVGIG (reference sequence). V dropped 2 bases and J dropped 4 bases, with 19 bases sitting between them. CDR3 bases: TGTGCCTGGAGTAAAAGGGCCGGAGGGGGGGCAGATACGCAGTATTTT. It specifies CAWSKRAGGGADTQYF.

This clone has only one observation. The V call is TRBV10-3, the J call TRBJ1-2, with 8 nucleotides matching TRBD1. The length of the CDR3 is 15 residues. Trimming took 4 bases from V and 5 from J; bases not matched to a gene: 9. Germline V gene sequence: CDR1 ENHRY, CDR2 SYGVKD. In DNA, the CDR3 is TGTGCCATCAGTGGCTATGCGGGACAGGAATATGGCTACACCTTC. It translates to CAISGYAGQEYGYTF.

This rearrangement joins TRBV18 to TRBJ2-1; 10 bases align to TRBD1. CDR1 and CDR2 (germline): KGHSH, LQKENI. This CDR3 is 18 amino acids long. V was clipped by 6 bases and J by 6 bases; unmatched bases: 17. For the CDR3, the DNA is TGTGCCAGCTCTCACCGGGACAGGGGAATGCAGGGGAGCAATGAGCAGTTCTTC. It encodes CASSHRDRGMQGSNEQFF.

This rearrangement joins TRBV4-1 to TRBJ1-5; D unclear. Germline CDR1 is MGHRA and CDR2 is YSYEKL. This CDR3 region has 15 residues. V lost 0 bases to trimming and J lost 5 bases, with 11 bases between them. CDR3 amino acids: CASSQELSYDQPQHF. The DNA of the CDR3 is TGCGCCAGCAGCCAAGAATTGAGTTACGATCAGCCCCAGCATTTT.

CDR3 in amino acids: CASSLAGKQFF. DNA for the CDR3: TGTGCCAGCAGTCTAGCGGGAAAGCAGTTCTTC. The chain employs TRBV6-6 and TRBJ2-1, with 9 bases that match TRBD2. Germline-derived CDR1 and CDR2 are MNHNY and SVGAGI (reference sequence). This CDR3 region has 11 residues. The V segment lost 5 bases and the J segment 11 bases; nucleotides outside the gene matches: 1.

This chain links TRBV11-1 with TRBJ2-1; D not certain. This CDR3 comprises 15 residues. Trimming stripped 7 bases from V and 0 bases from J, with 13 bases between. CDR1 and CDR2 from the germline V gene are SGHAT and FQDESV (reference sequence). This CDR3 reads CASKLGPSSYNEQFF. CDR3 in DNA: TGTGCCAGCAAACTGGGCCCGAGCTCCTACAATGAGCAGTTCTTC.

This clone was recorded only once. V gene TRBV27 combines with J gene TRBJ2-2; maybe TRBD2 (6 bases). Trimming shortened V by 7 bases and J by 4 bases, and 13 bases separated the two germline ends. Germline values: CDR1 MNHEY, CDR2 SMNVEV (reference sequence). The CDR3 is 14 residues long. The CDR3 sequence is CASTPGLSTGELFF. In DNA, the CDR3 is TGTGCCAGCACTCCGGGACTTTCCACCGGGGAGCTGTTTTTT.

The genes are TRBV5-6 and TRBJ1-1; 9 bases are a match to TRBD1. V shed 3 bases and J 1 base; nucleotides not matched to a gene: 4. CDR3 length equals 15 residues. Germline lookup yields CDR1 SGHDT and CDR2 YYEEEE. The CDR3 coding sequence is TGTGCCAGCAGCTCCCCGGGACAGGGGAACACTGAAGCTTTCTTT. Encoded protein: CASSSPGQGNTEAFF. The variable domain in full, completed from reference TRBV5-6 and TRBJ1-1, reads DAGVTQSPTHLIKTRGQQVTLRCSPKSGHDTVSWYQQALGQGPQFIFQYYEEEERQRGNFPDRFSGHQFPNYSSELNVNALLLGDSALYLCASSSPGQGNTEAFFGQGTRLTVV.

The rearrangement uses TRBV4-1 and TRBJ2-3; 14 nucleotides agree with TRBD2. The CDR3 runs 18 residues. V was pared by 1 base and J by 5 bases, with 8 bases of the junction left unmatched. Germline values: CDR1 MGHRA, CDR2 YSYEKL. The CDR3 nucleotides are TGCGCCAGCAGCCAAGCGAGACTAGCGGGAGGGCCCGAAGATACGCAGTATTTT. This translates into CASSQARLAGGPEDTQYF.

The gene calls are TRBV4-2 and TRBJ1-1, with D maybe TRBD1 (6 bases). Per the germline V gene, CDR1 is LGHNA and CDR2 is YNFKEQ. Trimming removed 2 bases from V and 5 bases from J, with 9 bases in between. The CDR3 contains 13 residues. CDR3 DNA: TGTGCCAGCAGCCAACCCGGACAGACTGAAGCTTTCTTT. Translated, it gives CASSQPGQTEAFF.

This clone turned up a few times. The J gene is TRBJ1-5, the V gene TRBV4-2; 7 bases line up with TRBD1. The CDR3 runs 15 residues. Germline CDR1 is LGHNA and CDR2 is YNFKEQ. The trim removed 1 base at V and 2 bases at J, leaving 2 bases unmatched. DNA for the CDR3: TGTGCCAGCAGCCAAGCAGACAGGGGCAATCAGCCCCAGCATTTT. Amino acid sequence: CASSQADRGNQPQHF.

The rearrangement links TRBV5-4 to TRBJ2-5; 9 bases fit TRBD2. The trim removed 4 bases at V and 4 bases at J, leaving 8 bases unmatched. The CDR3 spans 15 residues. Per the germline V gene, CDR1 is SGHNT and CDR2 is YYREEE (reference sequence). CDR3 nucleotides: TGTGCCAGCAGCCCGCGGGGGGGGAGTGGAGAGACCCAGTACTTC. Translated, it gives CASSPRGGSGETQYF.

The chain links TRBV28 to TRBJ1-5; 8 nucleotides match TRBD1. Trimming removed 11 bases from V and 5 bases from J; junction bases left unmatched: 5. This CDR3 has 12 residues. Germline CDR1 is MDHEN and CDR2 is SYDVKM. The CDR3 protein is CAEGTGDQPQHF. The CDR3 coding sequence is TGTGCCGAGGGGACAGGAGATCAGCCCCAGCATTTT.

The gene calls are TRBV29-1 and TRBJ2-2; weak D call: TRBD2 (5 bases). V lost 5 bases and J 3 bases, leaving 13 bases between the germline ends. From germline, CDR1 is SQVTM and CDR2 ANQGSEA. This CDR3 has 14 residues. The CDR3 here is CSVSRERDTGELFF. The CDR3 bases are TGCAGCGTTTCGAGGGAGCGCGACACCGGGGAGCTGTTTTTT.

The DNA of the CDR3 is TGCGCCAGCAGCTTGGATGTGCAGGGTATGAGAGCTGGCTATGGCTACACCTTC. The encoded protein is CASSLDVQGMRAGYGYTF. The V and J genes are TRBV5-1 and TRBJ1-2; D perhaps matches TRBD1 (5 bases). Germline-derived CDR1 and CDR2 are SGHRS and YFSETQ. With 0 bases removed from V and 4 bases from J, the gap between germline ends came to 22 bases. This CDR3 spans 18 amino acids.

In this sample, this clone turned up a few times. The chain couples TRBV18 to TRBJ1-6; 8 bases align to TRBD1. The trim removed 5 bases at V and 9 bases at J, leaving 9 bases unmatched. The CDR3 contains 15 residues. Germline assignment: CDR1 KGHSH and CDR2 LQKENI. DNA for the CDR3: TGTGCCAGCTCATGGGGACAGGCAGGAGGTTCACCCCTCCACTTT. Its translation: CASSWGQAGGSPLHF.

This sequence joins TRBV6-5 and TRBJ2-7; 11 nucleotides match TRBD2. The trim removed 6 bases at V and 3 bases at J, leaving 4 bases unmatched. Germline CDR1 reads MNHEY; CDR2 reads SVGAGI. CDR3 size: 14 residues. The CDR3 region is CASSVLAGVYEQYF. The CDR3 coding sequence is TGTGCCAGCAGCGTACTAGCGGGAGTCTACGAGCAGTACTTC.

CDR3 DNA sequence: TGTGCCATCTCCACCGGCAGGGGTGCTGGAAACACCATATATTTT. This encodes CAISTGRGAGNTIYF. This chain links TRBV10-3 with TRBJ1-3, with TRBD1 as a possible D gene (6 bases). This CDR3 spans 15 amino acids. The V gene lost 8 bases and the J gene lost 2 bases, with 16 bases spanning the gap. The germline V gene encodes CDR1 ENHRY and CDR2 SYGVKD.